One sample yielded the 18 T cell receptor beta chains listed below, sequenced in a study of metastatic and nonmetastatic thyroid tumors. TCRdb reanalyzed the PCR reads via MiXCR. The table has over 25,000 clones, about 16% seen once. All patients reached thyroid surgery having received no treatment beforehand. Sequenced input: blood. All receptors derive from a male donor with papillary thyroid cancer or a benign thyroid nodule (not recorded which). Some clones in this sample may be carry-over from other donors' samples.

The V gene is TRBV5-1, the J gene TRBJ2-7; 8 nucleotides align to TRBD2. Unmatched junction bases numbered 6, after V lost 3 bases and J lost 7 bases. The length of the CDR3 is 13 residues. Germline CDR1 SGHRS, CDR2 YFSETQ. CDR3 in amino acids: CASSYSGAREQYF. The CDR3 nucleotides are TGCGCCAGCAGCTATAGCGGGGCGCGAGAGCAGTACTTC. Using reference TRBV5-1 and TRBJ2-7 for the parts outside the CDR3, the full variable domain is KAGVTQTPRYLIKTRGQQVTLSCSPISGHRSVSWYQQTPGQGLQFLFEYFSETQRNKGNFPGRFSGRQFSNSRSEMNVSTLELGDSALYLCASSYSGAREQYFGPGTRLTVT.

The V and J genes are TRBV5-1 and TRBJ1-1; D not certain. Germline loops: CDR1 SGHRS, CDR2 YFSETQ. This CDR3 is built from 15 residues. V lost 6 bases to trimming and J lost 1 base, with 16 bases between them. CDR3 nucleotide sequence: TGCGCCAGCACTCCCGGGAGACGTGGGAACACTGAAGCTTTCTTT. Translating it yields CASTPGRRGNTEAFF.

J is TRBJ2-7 and V is TRBV6-1; D is ambiguous. V shed 6 bases and J shed 5 bases, with 17 bases lying between them. From germline, CDR1 is MNHNS and CDR2 SASEGT. The CDR3 extends over 14 amino acids. CDR3 loop: CASRSETTFDEQYF. The DNA for the CDR3 is TGTGCCAGCAGATCCGAGACAACGTTCGACGAGCAGTACTTC.

The table lists this clone with many counts. The chain recombines TRBV28 with TRBJ2-7, with D perhaps matching TRBD1 (6 bases). Looked up from germline, CDR1 is MDHEN and CDR2 is SYDVKM. V dropped 3 bases and J dropped 3 bases, with 15 bases sitting between them. The CDR3 contains 15 residues. CDR3 DNA sequence: TGTGCCAGCAGTTTGGGGGCAGGTAGGGACTACGAGCAGTACTTC. Its translation: CASSLGAGRDYEQYF.

This clone was seen at least ten times. The rearrangement uses TRBV12-3 or TRBV12-4 and TRBJ2-6; the match to TRBD2 covers 11 bases. This CDR3 has 18 amino acids. Trimming took 4 bases from V and 2 from J; bases not matched to a gene: 7. This CDR3 is CASSSSSGRSAGANVLTF. CDR3 coding DNA: TGTGCCAGCAGTTCCTCTAGCGGGAGGTCCGCTGGGGCCAACGTCCTGACTTTC.

This clone was seen ten or more times. This chain links TRBV28 with TRBJ2-1; 9 bases are a match to TRBD2. The CDR3 has 20 residues. V gave up 4 bases and J gave up 1 base; unmatched junction bases: 17. Per germline, CDR1 MDHEN and CDR2 SYDVKM. The CDR3 here is CASSSSSGSHLSGSYNEQFF. The DNA for the CDR3 is TGTGCCAGCAGTTCCAGTAGCGGGAGTCATCTAAGCGGTTCCTACAATGAGCAGTTCTTC.

This clone has at least ten counts. The rearrangement links TRBV9 to TRBJ1-2; 7 nucleotides align to TRBD1. The germline V gene has CDR1 SGDLS and CDR2 YYNGEE. With 3 bases clipped from V and 0 bases from J, the junction kept 8 bases outside the gene matches. The CDR3 extends over 16 amino acids. The CDR3 DNA is TGTGCCAGCAGCGAGGGACAGATTACTGCTAACTATGGCTACACCTTC. Its protein is CASSEGQITANYGYTF.

This clone was counted at least ten times. A much larger clone lies a single base off, so this may be a read error. Other nucleotide sequences in the sample specify the same CDR3. This sequence joins TRBV19 and TRBJ2-1; D may be TRBD1 (5 bases). This CDR3 contains 15 residues. Germline loops: CDR1 LNHDA, CDR2 SQIVND (reference sequence). V lost 7 bases and J lost 8, with 21 bases in between. CDR3 in DNA: TGTGCCAGTATTATGGTAGGGGCGCCGAGCGATGAGCAGTTCTTC. It is translated as CASIMVGAPSDEQFF.

This clone was seen repeatedly, ten times or more. The genes are TRBV6-1 and TRBJ1-1; D ambiguous. CDR3 size: 13 residues. Germline CDR1 MNHNS, CDR2 SASEGT. Trimming cost V 6 bases and J 1 base, with 9 bases left between them. The CDR3 protein is CASSPAENTEAFF. For the CDR3, the DNA is TGTGCCAGCAGCCCCGCGGAGAACACTGAAGCTTTCTTT.

This clone was detected ten times or more. CDR3 sequence reads: CASSFGWGVTEAFF. In DNA, the CDR3 is TGTGCCAGCAGCTTCGGCTGGGGGGTCACTGAAGCTTTCTTT. This rearrangement joins TRBV13 to TRBJ1-1, with D perhaps TRBD1 (5 bases). Germline V gene data show CDR1 as PRHDT and CDR2 as FYEKMQ (reference sequence). CDR3 length: 14 residues. V shed 3 bases and J shed 4 bases, with 12 bases lying between them.

This clone was found many times. CDR3: CASSLGPGNSPLHF. DNA of the CDR3: TGTGCCAGCAGCTTGGGACCGGGAAATTCACCCCTCCACTTT. The gene calls are TRBV11-3 and TRBJ1-6; D might be TRBD1 (5 bases). Trimming stripped 3 bases from V and 7 bases from J, with 10 bases between. CDR1 SGHNT and CDR2 YENEEA come from the germline V gene. The CDR3 extends over 14 amino acids.

There are many counts of this clone. The genes are TRBV20-1 and TRBJ2-3; 8 positions agree with TRBD2. The CDR3 totals 15 residues. The germline CDR1 and CDR2 sequences are DFQATT and SNEGSKA (reference sequence). Losses at the gene ends were 6 bases for V and 0 bases for J; bases not matched to a gene: 8. The CDR3 nucleotides read TGCAGTGCGGTACTAGCGGCGGTTAGCACAGATACGCAGTATTTT. It is translated as CSAVLAAVSTDTQYF.

This clone has ten or more counts. The J gene is TRBJ2-7, the V gene TRBV2; TRBD1 agrees at 8 bases. Germline trimming cut 9 bases from V and 2 bases from J; bases unmatched to any gene: 6. The CDR3 covers 13 residues. Germline CDR1 reads SNHLY; CDR2 reads FYNNEI. CDR3 loop: CASVQGAPYEQYF. The CDR3 coding sequence is TGTGCCAGTGTTCAGGGGGCCCCCTACGAGCAGTACTTC.

The V gene is TRBV6-4, the J gene TRBJ2-1; D not resolved. This CDR3 region has 10 residues. V lost 8 bases, J lost 1 base, and 0 bases lay in between. Germline V CDR1 and CDR2: MRHNA, SNTAGT. As DNA, the CDR3 is TGTGCCAGCTCCTACAATGAGCAGTTCTTC. Its protein is CASSYNEQFF.

The chain couples TRBV5-4 to TRBJ2-2; D remains ambiguous. This CDR3 region has 14 residues. V lost 4 bases and J 2 bases, leaving 9 bases between the germline ends. Germline CDR1 and CDR2: SGHNT and YYREEE (reference sequence). In DNA form, the CDR3 reads TGTGCCAGCAGCCCGAGACATAACACCGGGGAGCTGTTTTTT. This gives the protein CASSPRHNTGELFF. The whole variable domain, filled in from reference TRBV5-4 and TRBJ2-2, reads ETGVTQSPTHLIKTRGQQVTLRCSSQSGHNTVSWYQQALGQGPQFIFQYYREEENGRGNFPPRFSGLQFPNYSSELNVNALELDDSALYLCASSPRHNTGELFFGEGSRLTVL.

This clone has at least ten counts. The chain employs TRBV6-1 and TRBJ2-1; no firm D call. This CDR3 has 13 amino acids. In germline, CDR1 is MNHNS, CDR2 SASEGT. The V gene lost 8 bases and the J gene lost 0 bases, with 8 bases spanning the gap. The CDR3 bases are TGTGCCAGCCTTGCCAGCTCCTACAATGAGCAGTTCTTC. Protein: CASLASSYNEQFF.

About this clone: A much larger clonotype is one base distant, so this may be a read error. The CDR3 sequence: CASSNGVGDAETQYF. CDR3 sequence (DNA): TGTGCCAGTAGTAATGGAGTAGGGGACGCAGAGACCCAGTACTTC. This chain uses TRBV19 with TRBJ2-5, with D perhaps matching TRBD1 or TRBD2 (5 bases each). The CDR3 length is 15 residues. Germline values: CDR1 LNHDA, CDR2 SQIVND (reference sequence). V was trimmed by 4 bases and J by 4 bases, leaving 16 bases between them. Full variable domain (rest looked up from reference TRBV19 and TRBJ2-5): DGGITQSPKYLFRKEGQNVTLSCEQNLNHDAMYWYRQDPGQGLRLIYYSQIVNDFQKGDIAEGYSVSREKKESFPLTVTSAQKNPTAFYLCASSNGVGDAETQYFGPGTRLLVL.

This clone was detected many times. The chain employs TRBV7-6 and TRBJ1-1, with D unresolved. The V gene lost 5 bases and the J gene lost 7 bases, with 17 bases spanning the gap. Germline CDR1 reads SGHVS; CDR2 reads FNYEAQ. This CDR3 contains 14 residues. CDR3 DNA: TGTGCCAGCAGCCCTCCCGGGCAGCCGATTGAAGCTTTCTTT. It codes for CASSPPGQPIEAFF.